This TCR beta chain comes out of a study of T cell changes during pregnancy in multiple sclerosis. Produced via immunoSEQ multiplex PCR; TCRdb's table is partial and in-frame only. The sample holds tens of thousands of clones, roughly nine tenths seen once. The CDR3 length is 18 residues. V lost 2 bases and J lost 0; bases outside the gene matches: 7. Germline V gene lookup returns CDR1 PRHDT and CDR2 FYEKMQ (reference sequence). The chain links TRBV13 to TRBJ2-1; 10 nucleotides match TRBD2. The clonotype comes from a female donor in good health, enrolled as a control in a pregnancy study. Source: peripheral blood, taken in the first trimester of pregnancy. CDR3 DNA sequence: TGTGCCAGCAGCTTATTCGCTAGCGGGGGCAGCTCCTACAATGAGCAGTTCTTC. Amino acids: CASSLFASGGSSYNEQFF.